Listed below are T cell receptor beta chains from one sample, sequenced in a study of human T cells and chemical hapten exposure. TCRdb re-derived calls from the RACE reads in MiXCR, one entry per CDR3 protein. The repertoire includes about 84,000 distinct CDR3 sequences, 10% to 13% of them detected once, and roughly 2.5% sits in the top ten. The material sequenced was whole blood, taken in connection with sensitization to the hapten diphenylcyclopropenone (DPC). The source is a woman in her 30s with alopecia areata. Some clones in this sample may be carry-over from other donors' samples. Both conserved end residues are part of each CDR3. The D gene is left open where the match is weak. Size values are once, few and many counts, or a class for expanded clones, and some rows have none.

cdr3_aa cdr3_nt v_call clone_size j_call d_call
CASYPGGREQYF TGTGCCTCCTACCCTGGGGGCCGCGAGCAGTACTTC TRBV30 many TRBJ2-7 NA
CASSRTGYPMNTEAFF TGTGCCAGCAGTCGAACGGGGTACCCGATGAACACTGAAGCTTTCTTT TRBV7-9 many TRBJ1-1 NA
CASSHGTGAQETQYF TGCGCCAGCAGCCACGGGACAGGGGCCCAAGAGACCCAGTACTTC TRBV5-1 NA TRBJ2-5 TRBD1
CASSAQGSNQPQHF TGTGCCAGCAGTGCTCAGGGGAGCAATCAGCCCCAGCATTTT TRBV2 NA TRBJ1-5 NA
CAWSVRGFRKTEAFF TGTGCCTGGAGTGTTAGGGGTTTTCGGAAGACTGAAGCTTTCTTT TRBV30 NA TRBJ1-1 NA
CASSFAGGDQPQHF TGTGCCAGCAGCTTTGCAGGGGGCGATCAGCCCCAGCATTTT TRBV5-6 NA TRBJ1-5 TRBD1
CASRARGTDTQYF TGTGCCAGCAGGGCCAGGGGCACAGATACGCAGTATTTT TRBV12-3/TRBV12-4 many TRBJ2-3 NA
CATSRGVAGLFYEQYF TGTGCCACCAGCAGAGGGGTAGCGGGGTTGTTCTACGAGCAGTACTTC TRBV15 many TRBJ2-7 TRBD2
CASTPGHKNTEAFF TGTGCCAGCACCCCCGGACACAAGAACACTGAAGCTTTCTTT TRBV6-2/TRBV6-3 NA TRBJ1-1 NA
CASKGGQTSYGYTF TGTGCCAGCAAGGGAGGACAGACCTCCTATGGCTACACCTTC TRBV28 few TRBJ1-2 NA
CASSEPGQGAYGYTF TGTGCCAGCAGCGAGCCGGGACAGGGGGCCTATGGCTACACCTTC TRBV6-6 NA TRBJ1-2 TRBD1
CASRDQRSAQGTGELFF TGTGCCAGCAGGGATCAAAGGAGTGCGCAGGGCACCGGGGAGCTGTTTTTT TRBV6-2/TRBV6-3 few TRBJ2-2 NA
CASSLQAGASYEQYF TGTGCCAGTAGCCTCCAAGCAGGGGCCTCCTACGAGCAGTACTTC TRBV19 many TRBJ2-7 NA
CSVAFLEGSAGDTQYF TGCAGCGTTGCTTTTCTTGAAGGGAGCGCCGGAGATACGCAGTATTTT TRBV29-1 few TRBJ2-3 NA
CASSQTISGNTIYF TGCGCCAGCAGCCAAACGATCTCTGGAAACACCATATATTTT TRBV4-3 NA TRBJ1-3 NA
CASGRGRPPDTQYF TGTGCCAGCGGCAGGGGGCGACCCCCAGATACGCAGTATTTT TRBV13 many TRBJ2-3 TRBD1
CASSEDTNYGYTF TGTGCCAGCAGCGAAGACACCAACTATGGCTACACCTTC TRBV12-3/TRBV12-4 many TRBJ1-2 NA
CSVALAGEYNEQFF TGCAGCGTTGCCCTAGCGGGAGAATACAATGAGCAGTTCTTC TRBV29-1 many TRBJ2-1 TRBD2
CASGSTSYSTEAFF TGTGCTAGTGGTTCTACGAGTTACAGCACTGAAGCTTTCTTT TRBV12-5 NA TRBJ1-1 NA
CASSDSLRNQPQHF TGTGCCAGCTCAGACAGCTTAAGGAATCAGCCCCAGCATTTT TRBV18 NA TRBJ1-5 NA
CASSAGQGGREQYF TGTGCCAGCAGCGCGGGACAGGGGGGACGCGAGCAGTACTTC TRBV9 few TRBJ2-7 TRBD1
CASSPSSGVVPYNEQFF TGTGCCAGCTCACCGTCTAGCGGGGTCGTGCCCTACAATGAGCAGTTCTTC TRBV18 many TRBJ2-1 TRBD2
CASRRGQGGTGELFF TGTGCCAGCAGAAGAGGACAGGGAGGCACCGGGGAGCTGTTTTTT TRBV7-9 many TRBJ2-2 TRBD1
CASSRTPFWEQYF TGTGCCAGCAGCAGGACGCCATTTTGGGAGCAGTACTTC TRBV7-2 few TRBJ2-7 NA
CSASDPREQFF TGCAGTGCTAGTGACCCCCGAGAGCAGTTCTTC TRBV20-1 many TRBJ2-1 NA
CASSFPASGGTQYF TGTGCCAGCAGCTTTCCCGCTAGCGGGGGGACGCAGTACTTC TRBV7-8 few TRBJ2-7 TRBD2
CSARQGASNSPLHF TGCAGTGCTAGACAGGGGGCGAGCAATTCACCCCTCCACTTT TRBV20-1 NA TRBJ1-6 TRBD1
CASSQGTATEAFF TGTGCCAGCAGCCAAGGGACAGCCACTGAAGCTTTCTTT TRBV7-6 few TRBJ1-1 TRBD1
CSATGAGTDTQYF TGCAGTGCCACGGGGGCGGGCACAGATACGCAGTATTTT TRBV20-1 many TRBJ2-3 NA
CASSEGNTDTQYF TGTGCCAGCAGTGAGGGGAACACAGATACGCAGTATTTT TRBV6-1 many TRBJ2-3 NA
CASSPLGGTNYGYTF TGTGCCAGCAGCCCCCTGGGGGGCACCAACTATGGCTACACCTTC TRBV9 NA TRBJ1-2 NA
CAWSGQSGNQPQHF TGTGCCTGGAGTGGACAGTCAGGCAATCAGCCCCAGCATTTT TRBV30 NA TRBJ1-5 NA
CASSTGTGPTDTQYF TGTGCCAGCAGTACCGGGACAGGGCCCACAGATACGCAGTATTTT TRBV28 many TRBJ2-3 TRBD1
CASSLRRSATNEKLFF TGTGCCAGCAGCTTGCGCCGCTCTGCAACTAATGAAAAACTGTTTTTT TRBV5-6 few TRBJ1-4 NA
CASSSRTVGLVEQYF TGTGCCAGCAGCTCCAGGACAGTGGGGCTCGTGGAGCAGTACTTC TRBV11-2 many TRBJ2-7 NA
CASSPPGGYNEQFF TGTGCCAGCTCACCCCCGGGGGGGTACAATGAGCAGTTCTTC TRBV18 few TRBJ2-1 TRBD2
CAWTRPGTGYEMSYEQYF TGTGCCTGGACCCGTCCCGGGACAGGGTATGAGATGTCCTACGAGCAGTACTTC TRBV30 NA TRBJ2-7 TRBD1
CASFGGVYGYTF TGTGCCAGCTTTGGCGGGGTCTATGGCTACACCTTC TRBV6-5 many TRBJ1-2 NA
CASSQQGEQYF TGTGCCAGCAGCCAACAAGGCGAGCAGTACTTC TRBV3-1 medium-sized TRBJ2-7 NA
CASSLSRGGTEAFF TGTGCCAGCAGTTTAAGCAGGGGCGGCACTGAAGCTTTCTTT TRBV12-3/TRBV12-4 many TRBJ1-1 NA
CASSSAGGPYEQFF TGTGCCAGCAGTTCGGCGGGAGGGCCCTATGAGCAGTTCTTC TRBV27 many TRBJ2-1 TRBD2
CASSPVTGGFSEAFF TGTGCCAGCAGCCCCGTGACAGGGGGGTTCTCTGAAGCTTTCTTT TRBV9 many TRBJ1-1 TRBD1
CASSPLQGYQPQHF TGTGCCAGCTCGCCCTTACAGGGGTATCAGCCCCAGCATTTT TRBV18 many TRBJ1-5 TRBD1
CASAFNQPQHF TGTGCCAGCGCCTTTAATCAGCCCCAGCATTTT TRBV6-1 NA TRBJ1-5 NA
CASSTRDSNNEQFF TGTGCCAGCAGTACCCGGGACTCCAACAATGAGCAGTTCTTC TRBV6-6 NA TRBJ2-1 NA
CASSPPGFSEEKLFF TGTGCCAGCTCACCACCAGGGTTCTCAGAAGAAAAACTGTTTTTT TRBV18 NA TRBJ1-4 NA
CASSFGGRDGYTF TGTGCCAGCAGTTTCGGGGGGCGAGATGGCTACACCTTC TRBV28 NA TRBJ1-2 NA
CASSFKGGIYEQYF TGTGCCAGCAGTTTCAAAGGGGGCATCTACGAGCAGTACTTC TRBV27 many TRBJ2-7 TRBD1
CASTIRLWTNEAFF TGTGCCAGCACCATTCGTTTGTGGACGAATGAAGCTTTCTTT TRBV12-3/TRBV12-4 many TRBJ1-1 NA
CASSPGTAGETQYF TGTGCCAGCAGCCCAGGGACTGCCGGAGAGACCCAGTACTTC TRBV7-9 many TRBJ2-5 NA
CASSPGQGDYQPQHF TGTGCCAGCAGCCCCGGACAGGGGGACTATCAGCCCCAGCATTTT TRBV7-9 many TRBJ1-5 TRBD1
CASSYGPGGPADTQYF TGTGCCAGCAGTTACGGTCCGGGGGGCCCCGCAGATACGCAGTATTTT TRBV28 many TRBJ2-3 NA
CASSPLPGVQETQYF TGCGCCAGCAGCCCGCTCCCGGGGGTCCAAGAGACCCAGTACTTC TRBV5-1 many TRBJ2-5 NA
CASSLVGRGNNSPLHF TGTGCCAGCAGTCTCGTGGGCAGGGGTAATAATTCACCCCTCCACTTT TRBV5-5 few TRBJ1-6 NA
CSVEFTINTEAFF TGCAGCGTTGAATTTACTATAAACACTGAAGCTTTCTTT TRBV29-1 NA TRBJ1-1 NA
CASMGVSNTEAFF TGTGCCTCCATGGGGGTATCGAACACTGAAGCTTTCTTT TRBV30 many TRBJ1-1 NA
CASSPIRINQPQHF TGTGCCAGCAGCCCCATCCGGATTAATCAGCCCCAGCATTTT TRBV4-2 many TRBJ1-5 NA
CASSPRGGGGADTQYF TGTGCCAGCAGCCCTCGGGGAGGTGGGGGAGCGGATACGCAGTATTTT TRBV7-9 many TRBJ2-3 NA
CSARAQLGNEQFF TGCAGTGCTAGAGCCCAATTGGGCAATGAGCAGTTCTTC TRBV20-1 NA TRBJ2-1 NA
CASQPHRAYEQYF TGTGCCAGCCAACCCCACCGGGCTTACGAGCAGTACTTC TRBV28 NA TRBJ2-7 NA